The rows below give T cell receptor beta chains drawn from one sample of a study of early T cells in non-severe SARS-CoV-2 infection. TCRdb passed the 5' RACE reads through MiXCR, listing each CDR3 protein once. Of under 85,000 distinct CDR3 sequences in the sample, around 15% are singletons; the top ten hold roughly 9.8%. Specimen: whole blood. The receptors shown here come from an adult who was a healthcare worker with PCR-confirmed SARS-CoV-2 infection or an uninfected control (not recorded which). The CDR3 runs from the conserved cysteine through the conserved F or W. D genes are given only for firm matches. Clone size appears in some rows only: once, few, many, or a class for an expanded clone.

v_call	cdr3_length	j_call	clone_size	d_call	cdr3_aa	cdr3_nt
TRBV10-3	14	TRBJ1-4	few	TRBD1	CAISQTGANEKLFF	TGTGCCATCAGTCAGACAGGGGCTAATGAAAAACTGTTTTTT
TRBV2	13	TRBJ1-1	few	NA	CASSEYVNTEAFF	TGTGCCAGCAGTGAATACGTGAACACTGAAGCTTTCTTT
TRBV12-5	15	TRBJ1-4	few	NA	CASGLGGVGGEKLFF	TGTGCTAGTGGTCTGGGGGGGGTTGGTGGTGAAAAACTGTTTTTT
TRBV5-6	15	TRBJ1-5	NA	NA	CASSPSPGGNQPQHF	TGTGCCAGCAGCCCGTCTCCAGGGGGCAATCAGCCCCAGCATTTT
TRBV2	15	TRBJ2-1	NA	TRBD2	CASTLLSGAYNEQFF	TGTGCCAGCACGCTTCTAAGCGGGGCCTACAATGAGCAGTTCTTC
TRBV12-2	16	TRBJ2-3	few	NA	CASPPQGLPVTDTQYF	TGTGCAAGTCCACCCCAGGGGCTCCCGGTCACAGATACGCAGTATTTT
TRBV28	13	TRBJ1-2	many	NA	CASGNRDPYGYTF	TGTGCCAGCGGGAACAGGGACCCCTATGGCTACACCTTC
TRBV6-4	14	TRBJ1-1	many	NA	CASSDSAQGAEAFF	TGTGCCAGCAGTGACTCTGCACAGGGAGCTGAAGCTTTCTTT
TRBV20-1	15	TRBJ2-3	few	TRBD2	CSAIPSGGSTDTQYF	TGCAGTGCTATTCCTAGCGGGGGCAGCACAGATACGCAGTATTTT
TRBV7-8	14	TRBJ1-1	few	NA	CASSLDLGNTEAFF	TGTGCCAGCAGCTTAGATCTAGGGAACACTGAAGCTTTCTTT
TRBV5-6	13	TRBJ2-5	many	TRBD1	CASTRTGGETQYF	TGTGCCAGCACCAGGACAGGCGGCGAGACCCAGTACTTC
TRBV12-3/TRBV12-4	13	TRBJ2-3	NA	NA	CATMGAFTDTQYF	TGTGCCACGATGGGAGCCTTCACAGATACGCAGTATTTT
TRBV3-1	16	TRBJ1-3	NA	NA	CASSQGPGSSGNTIYF	TGTGCCAGCAGCCAAGGTCCGGGCTCCTCTGGAAACACCATATATTTT
TRBV7-6	15	TRBJ1-2	NA	TRBD1	CASSQSWTGAYGYTF	TGTGCCAGCAGCCAATCCTGGACAGGGGCCTATGGCTACACCTTC
TRBV11-2	14	TRBJ2-1	many	NA	CASSLSGSYNEQFF	TGTGCCAGCAGCTTAAGCGGCTCCTACAATGAGCAGTTCTTC
TRBV11-3	13	TRBJ1-1	few	NA	CASSLFANTEAFF	TGTGCCAGCAGCTTGTTTGCGAACACTGAAGCTTTCTTT
TRBV5-5	14	TRBJ1-1	few	TRBD1	CASRPGQTNTEAFF	TGTGCCAGCAGGCCGGGACAGACGAACACTGAAGCTTTCTTT
TRBV20-1	13	TRBJ1-1	many	TRBD1	CSAPGGLTTEAFF	TGCAGTGCTCCAGGGGGTTTGACCACTGAAGCTTTCTTT
TRBV2	15	TRBJ2-3	few	NA	CASGGDLPDTDTQYF	TGTGCCAGCGGAGGGGACTTGCCGGACACAGATACGCAGTATTTT
TRBV18	17	TRBJ1-2	few	NA	CASSPLSRRKVNYGYTF	TGTGCCAGCTCACCTTTGTCTCGTCGGAAGGTTAACTATGGCTACACCTTC
TRBV6-2/TRBV6-3	13	TRBJ2-4	many	NA	CASRDRTRKHQYF	TGTGCCAGCAGGGACAGAACCCGAAAACATCAGTACTTC
TRBV29-1	13	TRBJ1-1	few	TRBD1	CSGSQGARTEAFF	TGCAGCGGTTCACAGGGGGCGAGGACTGAAGCTTTCTTT
TRBV28	13	TRBJ2-5	many	NA	CASTRRGYETQYF	TGTGCCAGCACCCGACGGGGTTATGAGACCCAGTACTTC
TRBV5-1	15	TRBJ2-7	NA	TRBD1	CASSPRDRGSYEQYF	TGCGCCAGCAGCCCCCGGGACAGGGGATCCTACGAGCAGTACTTC
TRBV20-1	13	TRBJ2-5	NA	NA	CSAMARVRETQYF	TGCAGTGCTATGGCGAGGGTCCGAGAGACCCAGTACTTC
TRBV6-6	14	TRBJ2-7	NA	NA	CASSYSWVAYEQYF	TGTGCCAGCAGTTACTCTTGGGTCGCCTACGAGCAGTACTTC
TRBV6-2/TRBV6-3	15	TRBJ2-7	NA	NA	CASSGTGSPIREQYF	TGTGCCAGCAGTGGGACCGGATCCCCTATTCGCGAGCAGTACTTC
TRBV29-1	15	TRBJ2-1	NA	TRBD2	CSVTPSGGQKGEQFF	TGCAGCGTTACTCCGAGCGGGGGCCAAAAGGGGGAGCAGTTCTTC
TRBV7-9	13	TRBJ2-7	few	NA	CASSLPSSNEQYF	TGTGCCAGCAGCTTACCTAGCAGCAACGAGCAGTACTTC
TRBV28	15	TRBJ2-6	NA	NA	CASSSRAPGANVLTF	TGTGCCAGCAGTTCCCGGGCACCCGGGGCCAACGTCCTGACTTTC
TRBV30	12	TRBJ2-7	NA	NA	CAWSVGPYEQYF	TGTGCCTGGAGTGTAGGGCCCTACGAGCAGTACTTC
TRBV20-1	12	TRBJ1-5	NA	NA	CSGARGDQPQHF	TGCAGTGGCGCAAGGGGCGATCAGCCCCAGCATTTT
TRBV7-9	14	TRBJ2-3	few	NA	CASSRTVSTDTQYF	TGTGCCAGCAGTCGGACAGTTAGCACAGATACGCAGTATTTT
TRBV23-1	17	TRBJ2-2	few	NA	CASSPHPRQENTGELFF	TGCGCCAGCAGTCCCCACCCCCGGCAAGAGAACACCGGGGAGCTGTTTTTT
TRBV7-2	14	TRBJ1-5	NA	TRBD1	CASSLGTGNQPQHF	TGTGCCAGCAGTCTGGGGACAGGCAATCAGCCCCAGCATTTT
TRBV25-1	14	TRBJ1-6	NA	NA	CASSEFGANSPLHF	TGTGCCAGCAGTGAATTCGGGGCCAATTCACCCCTCCACTTT
TRBV6-1	14	TRBJ1-5	many	NA	CASSEAGGNQPQHF	TGTGCCAGCAGTGAAGCGGGGGGAAATCAGCCCCAGCATTTT